Following are 4 T cell receptor beta chains from one sample sequenced in a study of blood T cell repertoires in COVID-19. The data were produced by immunoSEQ multiplex PCR, yet TCRdb's version contains in-frame clones alone and is incomplete. The table has 150,000 or so clones, about 80% seen once. Sequenced input: peripheral blood. The origin of the receptors is a man aged 55-75 years with acute or convalescent COVID-19.

The chain links TRBV10-1 to TRBJ2-7; 10 nucleotides match TRBD2. The ends lost 8 bases at V and 4 bases at J; junction bases unmatched: 11. Germline V gives CDR1 WNHNN, CDR2 SYGVQD (reference sequence). The CDR3 sequence is 15 residues long. This chain's CDR3 is CASFGGTSATYEQYF. As DNA, the CDR3 is TGCGCCAGCTTTGGCGGGACTAGCGCGACTTACGAGCAGTACTTC.

V is TRBV10-3 and J is TRBJ2-1; TRBD2 is a possible D gene (5 bases). This CDR3 has 14 residues. Per germline, CDR1 ENHRY and CDR2 SYGVKD. The V gene lost 1 base and the J gene lost 3 bases, with 7 bases spanning the gap. CDR3 residues: CAISEFGNYNEQFF. The CDR3 region has the DNA TGTGCCATCAGTGAGTTCGGGAACTACAATGAGCAGTTCTTC.

This clone was picked up a small number of times. V gene TRBV19 combines with J gene TRBJ1-2; tentatively, D is TRBD1 (6 bases). Germline V gives CDR1 LNHDA, CDR2 SQIVND (reference sequence). Trimming took off 5 bases at V and 4 bases at J, with 11 bases between the two ends. This CDR3 contains 13 residues. CDR3 DNA: TGTGCCAGTAGTGTACAGGGTGTCTATGGCTACACCTTC. It encodes CASSVQGVYGYTF.

This rearrangement joins TRBV19 to TRBJ1-3; 7 nucleotides match TRBD1. The CDR3 is made up of 15 amino acids. Losses at the gene ends were 5 bases for V and 2 bases for J; bases not matched to a gene: 6. CDR1 and CDR2 from the germline V gene are LNHDA and SQIVND (reference sequence). The DNA of the CDR3 is TGTGCCAGTAGTGTGGGACAGATCACTGGAAACACCATATATTTT. It codes for CASSVGQITGNTIYF.